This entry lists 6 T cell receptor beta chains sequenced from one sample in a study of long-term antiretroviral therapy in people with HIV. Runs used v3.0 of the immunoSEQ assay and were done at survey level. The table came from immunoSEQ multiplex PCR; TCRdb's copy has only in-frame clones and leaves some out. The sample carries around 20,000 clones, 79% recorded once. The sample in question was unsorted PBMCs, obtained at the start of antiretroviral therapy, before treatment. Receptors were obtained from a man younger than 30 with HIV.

CDR3 loop: CARSWGQVVDEQYF. DNA of the CDR3: TGTGCCAGAAGCTGGGGGCAAGTCGTGGACGAGCAGTACTTC. The chain joins TRBV5-3 to TRBJ2-7; TRBD1 is a possible D gene (6 bases). TRBV5-3 is labeled an ORF, and its function is uncertain. The CDR3 covers 14 residues. Trimming cost V 3 bases and J 5 bases, with 15 bases left between them.

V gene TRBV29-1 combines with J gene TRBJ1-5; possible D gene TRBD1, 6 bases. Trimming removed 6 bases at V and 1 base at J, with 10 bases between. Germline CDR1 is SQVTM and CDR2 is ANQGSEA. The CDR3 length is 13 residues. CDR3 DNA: TGCAGCGTATCCCAGGGGAGCAATCAGCCCCAGCATTTT. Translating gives CSVSQGSNQPQHF.

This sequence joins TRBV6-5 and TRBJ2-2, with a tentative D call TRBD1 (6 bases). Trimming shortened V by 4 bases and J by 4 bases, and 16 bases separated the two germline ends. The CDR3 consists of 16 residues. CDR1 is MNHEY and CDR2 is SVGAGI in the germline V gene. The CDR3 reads CASSSPTGMGTGELFF. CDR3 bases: TGTGCCAGCAGTTCCCCCACAGGGATGGGCACCGGGGAGCTGTTTTTT.

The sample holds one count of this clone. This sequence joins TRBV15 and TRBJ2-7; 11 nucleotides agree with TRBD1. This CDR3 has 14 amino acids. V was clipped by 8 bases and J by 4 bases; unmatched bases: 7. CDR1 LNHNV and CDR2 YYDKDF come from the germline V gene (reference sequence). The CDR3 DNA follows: TGTGCCACCCGGCAGGACAGGGGGCCATACGAGCAGTACTTC. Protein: CATRQDRGPYEQYF.

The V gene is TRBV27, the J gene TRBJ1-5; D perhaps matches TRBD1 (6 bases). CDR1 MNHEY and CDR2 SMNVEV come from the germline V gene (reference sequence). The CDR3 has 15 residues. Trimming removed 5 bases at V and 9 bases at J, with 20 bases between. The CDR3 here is CASSITGNPLWPQHF. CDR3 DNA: TGTGCCAGCAGTATTACAGGGAACCCTTTATGGCCCCAGCATTTT.

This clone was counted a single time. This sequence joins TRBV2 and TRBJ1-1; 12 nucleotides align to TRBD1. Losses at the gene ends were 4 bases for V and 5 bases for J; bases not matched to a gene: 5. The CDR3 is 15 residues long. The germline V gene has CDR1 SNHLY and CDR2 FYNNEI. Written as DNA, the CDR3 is TGTGCCAGCAGTGGCCGGGACAGGGGGCATACTGAAGCTTTCTTT. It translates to CASSGRDRGHTEAFF. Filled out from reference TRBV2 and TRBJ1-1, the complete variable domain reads EPEVTQTPSHQVTQMGQEVILRCVPISNHLYFYWYRQILGQKVEFLVSFYNNEISEKSEIFDDQFSVERPDGSNFTLKIRSTKLEDSAMYFCASSGRDRGHTEAFFGQGTRLTVV.